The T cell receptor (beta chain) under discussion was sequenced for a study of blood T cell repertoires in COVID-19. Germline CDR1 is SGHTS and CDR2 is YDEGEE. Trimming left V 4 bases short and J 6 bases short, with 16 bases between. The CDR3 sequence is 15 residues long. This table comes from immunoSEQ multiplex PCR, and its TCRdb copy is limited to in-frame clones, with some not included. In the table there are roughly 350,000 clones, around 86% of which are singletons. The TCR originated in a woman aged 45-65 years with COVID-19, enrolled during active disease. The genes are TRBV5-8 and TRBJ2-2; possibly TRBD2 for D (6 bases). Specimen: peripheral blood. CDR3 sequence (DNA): TGTGCCAGCAGCCTCCGGGACTCCTTACCCGGGGAGCTGTTTTTT. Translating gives CASSLRDSLPGELFF.